This passage covers 30 T cell receptor beta chains from one sample sequenced in a study of Ad26.COV2.S vaccination and SARS-CoV-2 variants. The assay was immunoSEQ multiplex PCR, and TCRdb's table has in-frame clones only and misses some. The sample has approximately 400,000 clones, 83% seen once. Treatment in this sample: around 19 received Ad26.COV2.S at low or high dose, single or two shots; several received placebo; per-sample allocation not given. Sampling was performed 63 days after the first vaccine or placebo injection. The sequencing here drew on peripheral blood, taken in a trial of Ad26.COV2.S vaccine versus placebo. These receptors were taken from a person aged 18-65 years who received the Ad26.COV2.S COVID-19 vaccine or a placebo.

J is TRBJ1-2 and V is TRBV4-1, with unresolved D. The CDR3 spans 15 residues. The V end was cut by 0 bases, the J end by 0 bases, with 8 bases between. The germline gives CDR1 MGHRA, CDR2 YSYEKL. In nucleotides, the CDR3 is TGCGCCAGCAGCCAAGATCCGTTTACTAACTATGGCTACACCTTC. This translates into CASSQDPFTNYGYTF.

The chain carries TRBV24-1 and TRBJ2-1; 10 bases are shared with TRBD1. Germline trimming cut 8 bases from V and 10 bases from J; bases unmatched to any gene: 7. The germline gives CDR1 KGHDR, CDR2 SFDVKD. This CDR3 has 13 residues. The CDR3 sequence is CATTGQGRGEQFF. The CDR3 nucleotides read TGTGCCACCACGGGACAGGGGCGTGGGGAGCAGTTCTTC.

The V gene is TRBV14, the J gene TRBJ2-3; D call uncertain. CDR1 and CDR2 (germline): SGHDN, FVKESK. V was clipped by 0 bases and J by 8 bases, with 9 bases between them. The CDR3 length is 13 residues. The CDR3 sequence is CASSQESHFTQYF. The CDR3, as DNA: TGTGCCAGCAGCCAAGAGTCACACTTTACGCAGTATTTT.

V is TRBV7-9 and J is TRBJ1-1; perhaps TRBD1 as D (5 bases). The germline V gene encodes CDR1 SEHNR and CDR2 FQNEAQ (reference sequence). V was clipped by 6 bases and J by 1 base, with 18 bases between them. This CDR3 comprises 16 residues. CDR3 nucleotide sequence: TGTGCCAGCAGGCGCAGATCCGGGACTCCGAACACTGAAGCTTTCTTT. Translating gives CASRRRSGTPNTEAFF.

The gene calls are TRBV5-1 and TRBJ1-5; tentative D call: TRBD1 (5 bases). The CDR3 totals 13 residues. Deletions cut 0 bases from V and 5 bases from J, with 6 bases between. Germline V gene lookup returns CDR1 SGHRS and CDR2 YFSETQ. CDR3 region: CASSLVGDQPQHF. For the CDR3, the DNA is TGCGCCAGCAGCTTGGTGGGGGATCAGCCCCAGCATTTT.

V usage is TRBV11-3 and J usage is TRBJ1-6; no definite D call. Germline V gene sequence: CDR1 SGHNT, CDR2 YENEEA. The CDR3 has 14 residues. V gave up 2 bases and J gave up 7 bases, with 9 bases separating them. The CDR3 DNA sequence: TGTGCCAGCAGCTTACTCCCGTGGAATTCACCCCTCCACTTT. Protein: CASSLLPWNSPLHF.

J is TRBJ2-5 and V is TRBV4-1; 8 positions match TRBD1. Germline CDR1 is MGHRA and CDR2 is YSYEKL. The CDR3 totals 15 residues. V trimming: 3 bases; J trimming: 4 bases; junction bases outside the gene matches: 7. The CDR3 loop is CASSQGPGGLETQYF. The CDR3 DNA reads as TGCGCCAGCAGCCAGGGTCCAGGGGGCTTAGAGACCCAGTACTTC.

In this sample, this clone turned up a few times. The chain recombines TRBV6-1 with TRBJ2-5; no clear D gene. V was trimmed by 1 base and J by 5 bases, leaving 8 bases between them. CDR1 is MNHNS and CDR2 is SASEGT in the germline V gene. The CDR3 is 13 residues long. The CDR3 DNA follows: TGTGCCAGCAGTGAAGACGGTTGGGAGACCCAGTACTTC. This translates into CASSEDGWETQYF.

In DNA form, the CDR3 reads TGTGCCAGTAGCCGCCTTAAACGGGGCTTATCAGATGAGCAGTTCTTC. Amino acid sequence: CASSRLKRGLSDEQFF. V usage is TRBV19 and J usage is TRBJ2-1; D could derive from TRBD1 or TRBD2 (5 bases each). Looked up from germline, CDR1 is LNHDA and CDR2 is SQIVND (reference sequence). The CDR3 totals 16 residues. The germline V and J ends were trimmed by 6 bases and 8 bases, with 23 bases remaining between them. Using reference TRBV19 and TRBJ2-1 for the parts outside the CDR3, the full variable domain is DGGITQSPKYLFRKEGQNVTLSCEQNLNHDAMYWYRQDPGQGLRLIYYSQIVNDFQKGDIAEGYSVSREKKESFPLTVTSAQKNPTAFYLCASSRLKRGLSDEQFFGPGTRLTVL.

The J gene is TRBJ1-2, the V gene TRBV5-3; 10 bases map to TRBD1. TRBV5-3 is labeled an ORF, and its function is uncertain. This CDR3 region has 16 residues. Trimming cost V 2 bases and J 6 bases; bases outside gene matches: 10. This chain's CDR3 is CARSLLSGTGVNGYTF. CDR3 sequence (DNA): TGTGCCAGAAGCTTACTTTCCGGGACAGGGGTGAATGGCTACACCTTC.

This clone was observed a handful of times. The genes are TRBV21-1 and TRBJ1-5. TRBV21-1 has pseudogene status. This CDR3 spans 15 amino acids. CDR3 in amino acids: CASSGPRRCNQPQHF. CDR3 DNA sequence: TGTGCCAGCAGTGGCCCCAGGCGGTGCAATCAGCCCCAGCATTTT.

This clone occurred once. V is TRBV5-1 and J is TRBJ1-2, with 8 bases aligning to TRBD1. V dropped 4 bases and J dropped 3; count of bases not matched to a gene: 8. The CDR3 extends over 15 amino acids. The germline gives CDR1 SGHRS, CDR2 YFSETQ. This CDR3 reads CASSQGTGFYYGYTF. DNA for the CDR3: TGCGCCAGCAGCCAGGGGACAGGATTTTACTATGGCTACACCTTC.

The chain joins TRBV27 to TRBJ1-2; a possible D gene is TRBD1 (6 bases). The V and J ends lost 6 bases and 5 bases respectively, with 22 bases between them. Germline V gene data show CDR1 as MNHEY and CDR2 as SMNVEV (reference sequence). CDR3 length: 16 amino acids. CDR3 protein: CASSGQLLRGRYGYTF. For the CDR3, the DNA is TGTGCCAGCAGCGGACAGCTCTTGCGTGGAAGATATGGCTACACCTTC.

V gene TRBV5-5 combines with J gene TRBJ2-7; D is ambiguous. The germline gives CDR1 SGHKS, CDR2 YYEKEE (reference sequence). The V end was cut by 4 bases, the J end by 3 bases, with 11 bases between. This CDR3 has 13 amino acids. The CDR3 loop is CASSPGLNYEQYF. The CDR3 DNA reads TGTGCCAGCAGCCCCGGGTTAAACTACGAGCAGTACTTC.

V usage is TRBV11-2 and J usage is TRBJ2-1; a weak D match, TRBD1 (6 bases). The CDR3 covers 16 residues. Trimming pared 6 bases from V and 4 bases from J, leaving 19 bases between. Germline V gives CDR1 SGHAT, CDR2 FQNNGV. CDR3 DNA: TGTGCCAGCAGGCCGGGTAGGGGGACCCTGTACAATGAGCAGTTCTTC. Its translation: CASRPGRGTLYNEQFF.

The V call is TRBV18, the J call TRBJ2-5; D is possibly TRBD2 (6 bases). The CDR3 runs 13 residues. The V gene lost 6 bases and the J gene lost 2 bases, with 10 bases spanning the gap. Per germline, CDR1 KGHSH and CDR2 LQKENI. The CDR3 DNA follows: TGTGCCAGCTCTACCGGGAGACAAGAGACCCAGTACTTC. It is translated as CASSTGRQETQYF.

The gene calls are TRBV7-2 and TRBJ2-2; 11 bases fit TRBD2. J lost 5 bases, V lost 4 bases, and 9 bases had no gene match. The CDR3 runs to 17 residues. The germline V gene has CDR1 SGHTA and CDR2 FQGNSA. CDR3 nucleotides: TGTGCCAGCAGCTCGACTAGCGGGGTCCGGGGGACCGGGGAGCTGTTTTTT. Its translation: CASSSTSGVRGTGELFF.

The chain links TRBV7-2 to TRBJ2-3; D is uncertain. From germline, CDR1 is SGHTA and CDR2 FQGNSA. The V gene lost 5 bases and the J gene lost 4 bases, with 4 bases spanning the gap. This CDR3 spans 11 amino acids. The CDR3: CASSRADTQYF. CDR3 sequence (DNA): TGTGCCAGCAGCCGGGCAGATACGCAGTATTTT.

The gene calls are TRBV7-7 and TRBJ2-3; 9 bases line up with TRBD2. The germline V gene encodes CDR1 SSHAT and CDR2 FNYEAQ (reference sequence). The J segment lost 4 bases and the V segment lost 5 bases, leaving 7 bases of the junction unmatched. CDR3 length: 15 amino acids. The CDR3 region is CASSLGLALADTQYF. DNA of the CDR3: TGTGCCAGCAGCCTGGGACTAGCATTAGCAGATACGCAGTATTTT. The complete variable domain, with remaining parts taken from reference TRBV7-7 and TRBJ2-3, reads GAGVSQSPRYKVTKRGQDVTLRCDPISSHATLYWYQQALGQGPEFLTYFNYEAQPDKSGLPSDRFSAERPEGSISTLTIQRTEQRDSAMYRCASSLGLALADTQYFGPGTRLTVL.

V usage is TRBV6-5 and J usage is TRBJ1-2, with a possible D match to TRBD1 (6 bases). Germline CDR1 is MNHEY and CDR2 is SVGAGI. There are 14 residues in the CDR3. V was trimmed by 7 bases and J by 8 bases, leaving 20 bases between them. The CDR3 DNA reads as TGTGCCAGCAAGACCCCCCAGGGGCAGAGGGGCTACACCTTC. Residues: CASKTPQGQRGYTF.

The rearrangement links TRBV7-9 to TRBJ1-1; D call uncertain. The CDR3 sequence is 14 residues long. In germline, CDR1 is SEHNR, CDR2 FQNEAQ (reference sequence). The germline V and J ends were trimmed by 5 bases and 4 bases, with 14 bases remaining between them. The CDR3 loop reads CASSQSGRVTEAFF. The CDR3 DNA follows: TGTGCCAGCAGCCAATCCGGGAGAGTCACTGAAGCTTTCTTT.

This clone was counted a few times. Other nucleotide sequences from this sample produce the same CDR3. The chain has TRBV7-6 and TRBJ2-5, with a possible D match to TRBD1 (6 bases). Trimming pared 5 bases from V and 1 base from J, leaving 17 bases between. The CDR3 is 16 residues long. Germline assignment: CDR1 SGHVS and CDR2 FNYEAQ. The CDR3 DNA sequence: TGTGCCAGCAGCCCTAGGGGGTCAGGACTCCAAGAGACCCAGTACTTC. Amino acids: CASSPRGSGLQETQYF.

V usage is TRBV12-3 or TRBV12-4 and J usage is TRBJ1-2; weak D call: TRBD1 (6 bases). The CDR3 has 13 amino acids. Trimming cost V 7 bases and J 10 bases, with 19 bases left between them. CDR3 residues: CASTSGGGRDYTF. In DNA form, the CDR3 reads TGTGCCAGCACCTCTGGGGGGGGCAGGGACTACACCTTC.

The J gene is TRBJ2-3, the V gene TRBV7-2; 12 bases are shared with TRBD2. Germline V gives CDR1 SGHTA, CDR2 FQGNSA. The V segment lost 5 bases and the J segment 1 base; nucleotides outside the gene matches: 7. The CDR3 is 17 amino acids. CDR3 sequence reads: CASSVTGTSGRTDTQYF. CDR3 DNA: TGTGCCAGCAGCGTGACCGGGACTAGCGGGCGCACAGATACGCAGTATTTT.

The chain employs TRBV7-9 and TRBJ1-3; possibly TRBD1 for D (6 bases). The V end was cut by 5 bases, the J end by 2 bases, with 10 bases between. CDR3 length: 14 amino acids. Germline CDR1 and CDR2: SEHNR and FQNEAQ (reference sequence). CDR3 coding DNA: TGTGCCAGCAGCCGCACAGGGACTGGAAACACCATATATTTT. Translation gives CASSRTGTGNTIYF.

V usage is TRBV5-1 and J usage is TRBJ2-2; D uncertain. The length of the CDR3 is 15 residues. Trimming left V 3 bases short and J 4 bases short, with 13 bases between. Germline V gene data show CDR1 as SGHRS and CDR2 as YFSETQ. CDR3 nucleotides: TGCGCCAGCAGCTGGCGCGCGGTTGGCACCGGGGAGCTGTTTTTT. It encodes CASSWRAVGTGELFF.

This clone was observed a few times. The chain combines TRBV5-5 with TRBJ1-3; D unclear. The V and J ends lost 4 bases and 2 bases respectively, with 10 bases between them. This CDR3 has 14 residues. Germline V gene data show CDR1 as SGHKS and CDR2 as YYEKEE (reference sequence). The CDR3 is CASSGGRAGNTIYF. The CDR3 DNA reads as TGTGCCAGCAGCGGCGGGCGGGCTGGAAACACCATATATTTT.

The chain links TRBV12-5 to TRBJ2-6, with D perhaps matching TRBD1 (6 bases). V was cut by 6 bases and J by 0 bases, with 21 bases left in between. The CDR3 spans 19 residues. Germline assignment: CDR1 LGHNT and CDR2 FRNRAP. The CDR3 loop reads CASGSNRDKGFSGANVLTF. In nucleotides, the CDR3 is TGTGCTAGTGGCTCAAACCGGGACAAGGGATTCTCTGGGGCCAACGTCCTGACTTTC. Complete variable domain (other parts from reference TRBV12-5 and TRBJ2-6): DARVTQTPRHKVTEMGQEVTMRCQPILGHNTVFWYRQTMMQGLELLAYFRNRAPLDDSGMPKDRFSAEMPDATLATLKIQPSEPRDSAVYFCASGSNRDKGFSGANVLTFGAGSRLTVL.

This chain joins TRBV15 and TRBJ2-7; D is possibly TRBD1 or TRBD2 (5 bases each). Per the germline V gene, CDR1 is LNHNV and CDR2 is YYDKDF (reference sequence). The CDR3 has 14 residues. Between the trimmed V and J ends, which lost 6 bases and 7 bases, there was a span of 19 bases. The DNA for the CDR3 is TGTGCCACCAGACCCGGGTCAGGGAGAGGTGAGCAGTACTTC. As protein: CATRPGSGRGEQYF.

This chain links TRBV13 with TRBJ1-2; D gene uncertain. There are 14 residues in the CDR3. In germline, CDR1 is PRHDT, CDR2 FYEKMQ (reference sequence). The ends were cut back, 0 bases at V and 7 bases at J, with 12 bases in the middle. The CDR3 nucleotides read TGTGCCAGCAGCTTAGGCCCCGCACCAGGTGGCTACACCTTC. It encodes CASSLGPAPGGYTF.